One TCR beta chain is described in this entry. Antigen unknown. Trimming pared 6 bases from V and 12 bases from J, leaving 21 bases between. The length of the CDR3 is 14 residues. Germline V gene sequence: CDR1 PRHDT, CDR2 FYEKMQ (reference sequence). This record belongs to a study of long-term antiretroviral therapy in people with HIV. Study outcomes and limitations: Specimens of blood were obtained during about 2003 to 2018, possibly under older ART regimens.

Sequencing used immunoSEQ v3.0 at survey level. Profiling relied on immunoSEQ multiplex PCR, and the TCRdb table lists in-frame clones only, not all of them. This table has some 24,000 clones, about four fifths appearing once. The clonotype was recovered from a man between 25 and 39 years old with HIV. Sequenced here: unsorted PBMCs, sampled 4.4 years after starting antiretroviral therapy. The chain combines TRBV13 with TRBJ1-5, with D tentatively TRBD1 (5 bases). The CDR3 is CASSSRQSRGSQHF. DNA for the CDR3: TGTGCCAGCAGTTCCAGACAGAGCCGCGGGAGCCAGCATTTT.